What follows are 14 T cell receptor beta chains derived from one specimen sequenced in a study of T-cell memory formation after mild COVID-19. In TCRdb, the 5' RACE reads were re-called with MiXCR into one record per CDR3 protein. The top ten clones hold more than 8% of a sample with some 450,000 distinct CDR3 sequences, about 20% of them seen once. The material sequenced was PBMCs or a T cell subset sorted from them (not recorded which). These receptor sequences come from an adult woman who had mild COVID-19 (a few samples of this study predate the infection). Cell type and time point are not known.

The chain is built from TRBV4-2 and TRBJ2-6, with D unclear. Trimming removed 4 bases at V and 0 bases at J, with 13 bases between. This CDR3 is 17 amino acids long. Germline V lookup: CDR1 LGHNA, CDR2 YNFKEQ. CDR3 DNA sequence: TGTGCCAGCAGCCGTCCCTCATCTCGCTCTGGGGCCAACGTCCTGACTTTC. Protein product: CASSRPSSRSGANVLTF.

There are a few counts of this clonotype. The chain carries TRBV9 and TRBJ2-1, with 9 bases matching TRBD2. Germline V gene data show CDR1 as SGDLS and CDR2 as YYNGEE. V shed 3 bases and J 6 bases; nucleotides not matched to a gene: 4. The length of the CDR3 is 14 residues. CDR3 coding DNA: TGTGCCAGCAGCGCGATGACTAGCGGCAATGAGCAGTTCTTC. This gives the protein CASSAMTSGNEQFF.

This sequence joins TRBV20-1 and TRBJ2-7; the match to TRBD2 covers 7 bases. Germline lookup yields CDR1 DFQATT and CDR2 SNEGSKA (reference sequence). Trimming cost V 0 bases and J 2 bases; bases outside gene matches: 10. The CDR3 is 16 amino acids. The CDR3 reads CSARDHMGGGTYEQYF. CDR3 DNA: TGCAGTGCTAGAGATCACATGGGGGGAGGGACCTACGAGCAGTACTTC.

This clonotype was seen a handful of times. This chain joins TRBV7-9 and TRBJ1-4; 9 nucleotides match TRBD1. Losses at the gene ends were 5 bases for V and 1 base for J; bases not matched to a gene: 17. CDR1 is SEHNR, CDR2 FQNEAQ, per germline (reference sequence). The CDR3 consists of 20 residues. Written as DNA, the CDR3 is TGTGCCAGCAGCACCGCGAAGGGACAGGGAGACCCTTTAACTAATGAAAAACTGTTTTTT. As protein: CASSTAKGQGDPLTNEKLFF.

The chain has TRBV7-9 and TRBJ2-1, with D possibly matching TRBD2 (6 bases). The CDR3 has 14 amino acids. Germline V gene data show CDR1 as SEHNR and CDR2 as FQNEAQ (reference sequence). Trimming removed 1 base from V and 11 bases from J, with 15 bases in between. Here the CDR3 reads CASSLVSGEAKQFF. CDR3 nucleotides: TGTGCCAGCAGCTTAGTCTCCGGGGAGGCCAAGCAGTTCTTC.

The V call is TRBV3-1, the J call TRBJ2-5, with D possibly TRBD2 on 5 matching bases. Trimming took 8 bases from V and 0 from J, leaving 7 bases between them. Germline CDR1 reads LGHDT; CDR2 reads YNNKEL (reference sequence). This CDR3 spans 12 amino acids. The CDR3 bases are TGTGCCAGCCGAGGGTACCAAGAGACCCAGTACTTC. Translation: CASRGYQETQYF.

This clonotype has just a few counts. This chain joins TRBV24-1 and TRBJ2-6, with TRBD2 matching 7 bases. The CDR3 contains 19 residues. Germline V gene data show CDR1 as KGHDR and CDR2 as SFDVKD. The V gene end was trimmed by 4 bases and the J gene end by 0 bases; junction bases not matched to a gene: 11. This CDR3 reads CATSDSQRGGYSGANVLTF. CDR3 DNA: TGTGCCACCAGTGACTCCCAGCGGGGTGGGTACTCTGGGGCCAACGTCCTGACTTTC.

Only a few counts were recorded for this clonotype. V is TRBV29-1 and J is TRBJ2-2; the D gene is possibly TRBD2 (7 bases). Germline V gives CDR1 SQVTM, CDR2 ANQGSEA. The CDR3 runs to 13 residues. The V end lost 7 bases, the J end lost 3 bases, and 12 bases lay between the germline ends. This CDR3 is CSAGEGDTGELFF. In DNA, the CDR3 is TGCAGCGCCGGGGAGGGGGACACCGGGGAGCTGTTTTTT.

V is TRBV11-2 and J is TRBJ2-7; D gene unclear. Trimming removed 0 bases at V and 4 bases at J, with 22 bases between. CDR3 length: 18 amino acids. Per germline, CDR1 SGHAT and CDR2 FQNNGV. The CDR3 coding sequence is TGTGCCAGCAGCTTAGATTCTTTATTAGCCGGGTCAAGATACGAGCAGTACTTC. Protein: CASSLDSLLAGSRYEQYF.

CDR3 residues: CASSQALLRDTEAFF. The CDR3 DNA is TGTGCCAGCAGCCAAGCGCTGCTTAGGGACACTGAAGCTTTCTTT. This chain uses TRBV3-1 with TRBJ1-1; D is unresolved. Germline assignment: CDR1 LGHDT and CDR2 YNNKEL (reference sequence). V was pared by 1 base and J by 3 bases, with 12 bases between. The CDR3 sequence is 15 residues long.

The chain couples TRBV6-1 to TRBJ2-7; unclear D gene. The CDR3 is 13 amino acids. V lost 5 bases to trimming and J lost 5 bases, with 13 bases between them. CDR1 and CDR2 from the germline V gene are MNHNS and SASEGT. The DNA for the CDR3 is TGTGCCAGCAGTTCTGGCGTGGGGAACGAGCAGTACTTC. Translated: CASSSGVGNEQYF.

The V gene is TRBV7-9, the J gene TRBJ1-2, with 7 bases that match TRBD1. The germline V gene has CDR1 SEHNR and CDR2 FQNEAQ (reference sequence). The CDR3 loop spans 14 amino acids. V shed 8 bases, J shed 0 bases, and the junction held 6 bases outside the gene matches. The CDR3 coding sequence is TGTGCCAGCCAGGACAGGAACGCTAACTATGGCTACACCTTC. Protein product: CASQDRNANYGYTF.

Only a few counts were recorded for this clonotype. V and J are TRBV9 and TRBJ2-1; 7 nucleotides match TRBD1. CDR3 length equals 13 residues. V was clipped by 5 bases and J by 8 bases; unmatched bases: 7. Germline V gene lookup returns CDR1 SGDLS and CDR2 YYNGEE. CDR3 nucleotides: TGTGCCAGCAGTTCGACAGGGTTCGATGAGCAGTTCTTC. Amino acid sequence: CASSSTGFDEQFF.

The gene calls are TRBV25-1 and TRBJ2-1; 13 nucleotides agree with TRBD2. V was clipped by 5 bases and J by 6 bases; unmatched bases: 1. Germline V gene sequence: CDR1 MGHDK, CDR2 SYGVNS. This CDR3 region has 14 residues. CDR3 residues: CASSRTSGSNEQFF. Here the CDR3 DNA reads TGTGCCAGCAGTCGGACTAGCGGGAGCAATGAGCAGTTCTTC.